This T cell receptor beta chain originates from a study of blood T cell repertoires in COVID-19. Study-wide context: Spain, Italy and the United States supplied samples that represented acute and convalescent COVID-19.

Original methodology: The assay estimated nucleated cells by amplifying reference gene primers. Data came from immunoSEQ multiplex PCR; TCRdb stores just in-frame clones and leaves some out. V, J and clone size are taken as reported in that table, and D and trimming were inferred from the DNA itself. The repertoire has 100,000 to 150,000 clones, approximately 84% of them found once; the top ten carry 15% to 20%. Germline V lookup: CDR1 SGHTS, CDR2 YDEGEE. J lost 3 bases, V lost 4 bases, and 4 bases had no gene match. The CDR3 consists of 13 residues. The sequencing input was peripheral blood. The chain links TRBV5-8 to TRBJ2-7, with 7 nucleotides matching TRBD1. This sequence was found in a woman of 80 years or more with acute or convalescent COVID-19. The CDR3 is CASSGGQLYEQYF. The CDR3 DNA sequence: TGTGCCAGCAGCGGGGGACAGCTCTACGAGCAGTACTTC.